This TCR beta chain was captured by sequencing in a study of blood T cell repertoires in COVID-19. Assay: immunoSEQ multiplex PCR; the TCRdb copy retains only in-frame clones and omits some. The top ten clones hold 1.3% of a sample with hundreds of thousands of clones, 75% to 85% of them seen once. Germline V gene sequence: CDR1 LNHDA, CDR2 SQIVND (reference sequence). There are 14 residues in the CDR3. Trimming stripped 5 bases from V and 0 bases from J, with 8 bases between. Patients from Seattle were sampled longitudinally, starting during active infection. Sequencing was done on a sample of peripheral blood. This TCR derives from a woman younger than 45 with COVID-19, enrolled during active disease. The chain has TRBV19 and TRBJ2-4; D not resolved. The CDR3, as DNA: TGTGCCAGTAGTCCCTCTAGAGCCAAAAACATTCAGTACTTC. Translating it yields CASSPSRAKNIQYF.